The clone carrying this T cell receptor (beta chain) was detected once. The antigen is undetermined. Purity of each sorted population was above 95%. The data stem from a study of beta chain features in type 1 diabetes. Study results and caveats: In patients and controls equally, PCR might favor templates that are shorter.

V lost 1 base and J lost 5, with 17 bases in between. The CDR3 is 17 amino acids. Germline values: CDR1 SGHAT, CDR2 FQNNGV. Every isolated RNA sample was fully reverse transcribed, so sequencing captured expressed TCRB transcripts. Here immunoSEQ multiplex PCR was the method, and the copy in TCRdb shows in-frame clones only, minus some. The sample lists fewer than 15,000 clones, 46% seen once, with about 0.93% in the top ten. The sequence came from a young man in good health. The chain couples TRBV11-2 to TRBJ1-4; D perhaps matches TRBD1 (6 bases). The sample was stem cell memory CD4+ T cells from blood. The CDR3 nucleotides are TGTGCCAGCAGCTTAGTTAGCAGGGGCCCTTTGAATGAAAAACTGTTTTTT. Translated: CASSLVSRGPLNEKLFF.